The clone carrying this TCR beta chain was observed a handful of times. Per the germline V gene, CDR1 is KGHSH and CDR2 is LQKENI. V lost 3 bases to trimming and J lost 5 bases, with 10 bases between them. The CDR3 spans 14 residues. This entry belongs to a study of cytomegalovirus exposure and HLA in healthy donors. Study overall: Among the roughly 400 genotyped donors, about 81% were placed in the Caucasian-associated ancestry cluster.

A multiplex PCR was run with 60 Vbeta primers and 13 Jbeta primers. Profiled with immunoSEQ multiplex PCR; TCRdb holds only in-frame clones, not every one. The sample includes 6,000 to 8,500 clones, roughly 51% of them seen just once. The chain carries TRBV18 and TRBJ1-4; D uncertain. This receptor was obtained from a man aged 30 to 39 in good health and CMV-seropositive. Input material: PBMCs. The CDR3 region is CASSPLIGNEKLFF. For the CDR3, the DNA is TGTGCCAGCTCACCCCTCATCGGGAATGAAAAACTGTTTTTT.